Listed below are T cell receptor beta chains from one sample, sequenced in a study of tumor and adjacent non-tumor tissue in lung cancer. TCRdb re-derived calls from the multiplex PCR reads in MiXCR, one entry per CDR3 protein. The repertoire holds about 200,000 distinct CDR3 sequences, 71% seen once, with roughly 24% in the top ten. Sequencing used lung tumor tissue. The receptor source for this set is a man in his 60s with non-small cell lung cancer. Each CDR3 is given with its conserved first and last residue. Each record gives: V gene, D gene, J gene, CDR3 protein. The D gene is left open where the match is weak.

v_gene: TRBV4-2; d_gene: .; j_gene: TRBJ1-2; CDR3aa: CASSQVGRELYGCTF
v_gene: TRBV11-3; d_gene: .; j_gene: TRBJ2-3; CDR3aa: CASREVGGTDTQYF
v_gene: TRBV20-1; d_gene: TRBD1; j_gene: TRBJ1-1; CDR3aa: CSATGDRNTEAFF
v_gene: TRBV7-9; d_gene: .; j_gene: TRBJ1-6; CDR3aa: CASSLEQSNSPLHF
v_gene: TRBV6-5; d_gene: .; j_gene: TRBJ2-3; CDR3aa: CASRGRSTDTHYF
v_gene: TRBV5-4; d_gene: .; j_gene: TRBJ2-3; CDR3aa: CASSLGETGYDTQYF
v_gene: TRBV4-3; d_gene: .; j_gene: TRBJ2-3; CDR3aa: CANNQDRAGTTDTQYF
v_gene: TRBV10-1; d_gene: .; j_gene: TRBJ2-7; CDR3aa: CASSVGGVYEQYF
v_gene: TRBV20-1; d_gene: .; j_gene: TRBJ1-6; CDR3aa: CSALLGPNSPLQF
v_gene: TRBV20-1; d_gene: .; j_gene: TRBJ1-1; CDR3aa: CSALRGNTEALF
v_gene: TRBV11-2; d_gene: TRBD1; j_gene: TRBJ1-2; CDR3aa: CASSTTGGYGYTF
v_gene: TRBV25-1; d_gene: .; j_gene: TRBJ2-5; CDR3aa: CASSGLDRETQYF
v_gene: TRBV28; d_gene: .; j_gene: TRBJ1-4; CDR3aa: CASSLRRRLTMVNEKLFF
v_gene: TRBV6-4; d_gene: TRBD2; j_gene: TRBJ2-1; CDR3aa: CASSSGLGSDEQFF
v_gene: TRBV20-1; d_gene: .; j_gene: TRBJ2-7; CDR3aa: CSVHGGRGVYEQYF
v_gene: TRBV7-9; d_gene: TRBD1; j_gene: TRBJ2-1; CDR3aa: CAISPIRDRGTDEQFF
v_gene: TRBV6-5; d_gene: TRBD2; j_gene: TRBJ2-1; CDR3aa: CATSSGAFNEQFF
v_gene: TRBV5-1; d_gene: .; j_gene: TRBJ2-2; CDR3aa: CASSLKATGELFF
v_gene: TRBV11-2; d_gene: .; j_gene: TRBJ2-6; CDR3aa: CANSPISGANVLAF
v_gene: TRBV2; d_gene: .; j_gene: TRBJ2-7; CDR3aa: CASSFDRIQYF
v_gene: TRBV6-5; d_gene: TRBD1; j_gene: TRBJ2-7; CDR3aa: CASSLNNGTGSYEQYF
v_gene: TRBV30; d_gene: TRBD2; j_gene: TRBJ2-2; CDR3aa: CAWKAGGTNTGELFF
v_gene: TRBV20-1; d_gene: TRBD2; j_gene: TRBJ2-1; CDR3aa: CSARGGLAGNEQFF
v_gene: TRBV6-2/TRBV6-3; d_gene: .; j_gene: TRBJ2-5; CDR3aa: CATEEGGETQYF
v_gene: TRBV5-6; d_gene: .; j_gene: TRBJ2-1; CDR3aa: CASSLATGKLIRTF
v_gene: TRBV6-5; d_gene: TRBD1; j_gene: TRBJ2-3; CDR3aa: CASSLTGTGTNTQYF
v_gene: TRBV5-1; d_gene: .; j_gene: TRBJ1-1; CDR3aa: CASSLEGYDTEAFF
v_gene: TRBV29-1; d_gene: .; j_gene: TRBJ1-6; CDR3aa: CSVEEALNSPLHF
v_gene: TRBV29-1; d_gene: TRBD1; j_gene: TRBJ1-2; CDR3aa: CSVEGGQGKVCYDYTF
v_gene: TRBV11-2; d_gene: .; j_gene: TRBJ1-2; CDR3aa: CASSPSPGANMSYTF
v_gene: TRBV12-3/TRBV12-4; d_gene: .; j_gene: TRBJ1-5; CDR3aa: CASNFTRDQPQHF
v_gene: TRBV4-2; d_gene: TRBD1; j_gene: TRBJ2-5; CDR3aa: CASSQTGGKETQYF
v_gene: TRBV12-3/TRBV12-4; d_gene: .; j_gene: TRBJ2-5; CDR3aa: CASSLGRFQETQYF
v_gene: TRBV12-3/TRBV12-4; d_gene: TRBD1; j_gene: TRBJ1-4; CDR3aa: CASSLGQGGKKLFF
v_gene: TRBV28; d_gene: .; j_gene: TRBJ1-5; CDR3aa: CASTEQEKANQPQHF
v_gene: TRBV6-1; d_gene: .; j_gene: TRBJ1-6; CDR3aa: CASSESGVESSPLHF
v_gene: TRBV6-2/TRBV6-3; d_gene: .; j_gene: TRBJ2-7; CDR3aa: CASSYKGIREKYF
v_gene: TRBV20-1; d_gene: TRBD1; j_gene: TRBJ2-1; CDR3aa: CSGLGQGDFCSYNEQFF
v_gene: TRBV6-2/TRBV6-3; d_gene: .; j_gene: TRBJ2-1; CDR3aa: CASRRPSAQTNEQFF
v_gene: TRBV11-2; d_gene: .; j_gene: TRBJ2-7; CDR3aa: CASSLGVGGWIYEQYF
v_gene: TRBV11-2; d_gene: .; j_gene: TRBJ1-1; CDR3aa: CASSLVGGLNTEAFF
v_gene: TRBV20-1; d_gene: .; j_gene: TRBJ2-5; CDR3aa: CSASNRGEGKETQYF
v_gene: TRBV20-1; d_gene: TRBD2; j_gene: TRBJ2-5; CDR3aa: CSAKPDQGIGGETQYF
v_gene: TRBV6-2/TRBV6-3; d_gene: .; j_gene: TRBJ2-1; CDR3aa: CASSYFSGDEQFF
v_gene: TRBV5-6; d_gene: .; j_gene: TRBJ1-1; CDR3aa: CAGSLEVRIAEAFF
v_gene: TRBV4-1; d_gene: TRBD1; j_gene: TRBJ1-1; CDR3aa: CANSQDRGNTEVFF
v_gene: TRBV11-3; d_gene: .; j_gene: TRBJ2-1; CDR3aa: CASSRPKGGNEKFF
v_gene: TRBV6-6; d_gene: .; j_gene: TRBJ1-3; CDR3aa: CASRRQSPGNTIYF
v_gene: TRBV5-4; d_gene: .; j_gene: TRBJ1-1; CDR3aa: CASSLALGNPNAEAFF
v_gene: TRBV11-3; d_gene: .; j_gene: TRBJ2-3; CDR3aa: CASSLGELSDTQNF
v_gene: TRBV4-3; d_gene: TRBD2; j_gene: TRBJ2-4; CDR3aa: CVSSQDGLADSAKNNQYF
v_gene: TRBV12-3/TRBV12-4; d_gene: .; j_gene: TRBJ2-2; CDR3aa: CVSSLDRNTGELFF
v_gene: TRBV12-3/TRBV12-4; d_gene: .; j_gene: TRBJ2-3; CDR3aa: CASTPVTTDTQYF
v_gene: TRBV4-2; d_gene: .; j_gene: TRBJ2-2; CDR3aa: CASSHLGAWGNTGELFF
v_gene: TRBV24-1; d_gene: .; j_gene: TRBJ2-3; CDR3aa: CATSDRLTDTQYF